Listed here are 29 T cell receptor beta chains from one sample, sequenced in a study of blood T cell repertoires in COVID-19. Method: immunoSEQ multiplex PCR; TCRdb's copy keeps in-frame clones and lacks some. The sample lists about 38,000 clones; roughly nine tenths were seen once. Sequenced input: peripheral blood. These receptors came from a man between 60 and 75 years old with COVID-19, enrolled during active disease.

The table lists this clone with a count of one. J is TRBJ1-1 and V is TRBV5-1; D unclear. The V gene's germline CDR1 is SGHRS and CDR2 YFSETQ. V gave up 0 bases and J gave up 9 bases, with 18 bases separating them. This CDR3 has 15 residues. DNA for the CDR3: TGCGCCAGCAGCTTGGGAGGACCGGACTCGGCTCAAGCTTTCTTT. This encodes CASSLGGPDSAQAFF.

This clone was detected a few times. The rearrangement links TRBV6-6 to TRBJ2-2; D not certain. Germline CDR1 reads MNHNY; CDR2 reads SVGAGI (reference sequence). This CDR3 has 12 residues. Between the trimmed V and J ends, which lost 6 bases and 5 bases, there was a span of 7 bases. The CDR3 DNA reads as TGTGCCAGCAGCCCTAAGACCGGGGAGCTGTTTTTT. Its translation is CASSPKTGELFF.

This chain connects TRBV11-3 to TRBJ2-1, with 12 bases that match TRBD2. Per germline, CDR1 SGHNT and CDR2 YENEEA. V shed 1 base, J shed 7 bases, and the junction held 11 bases outside the gene matches. CDR3 length: 18 amino acids. The CDR3, as DNA: TGTGCCAGCAGCTTAGTCCCTAGCGGGAGGGCCCTCTGGAATGAGCAGTTCTTC. Encoded protein: CASSLVPSGRALWNEQFF.

This chain connects TRBV2 to TRBJ2-4, with 14 bases matching TRBD2. The CDR3 totals 16 residues. V shed 5 bases, J shed 7 bases, and the junction held 7 bases outside the gene matches. Germline V gene data show CDR1 as SNHLY and CDR2 as FYNNEI. The CDR3 coding sequence is TGTGCCAGCAGTAGGATGGGACTAGCGGGAGATAACATTCAGTACTTC. Amino acid sequence: CASSRMGLAGDNIQYF.

V gene TRBV3-1 (or the pseudogene TRBV3-2) combines with J gene TRBJ1-1, with D tentatively TRBD1 (6 bases). V gave up 3 bases and J gave up 11 bases, with 10 bases separating them. Germline CDR1 reads LGHDT; CDR2 reads YNNKEL (reference sequence). CDR3 length equals 11 residues. This CDR3 is CASSQAGDAFF. The CDR3 DNA reads as TGTGCCAGCAGCCAGGCAGGGGACGCTTTCTTT.

The gene calls are TRBV30 and TRBJ1-6; D is undetermined. In germline, CDR1 is GTSNPN, CDR2 SVGIG (reference sequence). CDR3 size: 12 residues. CDR3 nucleotide sequence: TGTGCAATCGTTAGGAGGAATTCACCCCTCCACTTT. Translated, it gives CAIVRRNSPLHF. Based on the CDR3 plus reference TRBV30 and TRBJ1-6, the full variable domain is SQTIHQWPATLVQPVGSPLSLECTVEGTSNPNLYWYRQAAGRGLQLLFYSVGIGQISSEVPQNLSASRPQDRQFILSSKKLLLSDSGFYLCAIVRRNSPLHFGNGTRLTVT.

J is TRBJ2-7 and V is TRBV3-1 (or the pseudogene TRBV3-2); TRBD2 is a possible D gene (6 bases). Germline V CDR1 and CDR2: LGHDT, YNNKEL (reference sequence). This CDR3 is built from 13 residues. The V and J ends lost 5 bases and 7 bases respectively, with 15 bases between them. The CDR3 loop reads CASSSRGAREQYF. The DNA for the CDR3 is TGTGCCAGCAGCTCCCGCGGGGCAAGGGAGCAGTACTTC.

The rearrangement uses TRBV7-8 and TRBJ2-7, with TRBD2 matching over 7 bases. CDR3 size: 13 residues. The ends lost 5 bases at V and 6 bases at J; junction bases unmatched: 7. CDR1 is SGHVS, CDR2 FQNEAQ, per germline. The CDR3 sequence: CASSQAWGGEQYF. The CDR3 DNA reads TGTGCCAGCAGCCAAGCCTGGGGGGGCGAGCAGTACTTC.

CDR3 nucleotides: TGCGCCAGCAGCCAAGATTGGGGCCGGGCGAGGTATGGCTACACCTTC. This encodes CASSQDWGRARYGYTF. This chain connects TRBV4-1 to TRBJ1-2; D is perhaps TRBD1 (5 bases). This CDR3 is built from 16 residues. CDR1 is MGHRA, CDR2 YSYEKL, per germline. The V end lost 0 bases, the J end lost 5 bases, and 16 bases lay between the germline ends.

V usage is TRBV6-5 and J usage is TRBJ1-1; D might be TRBD1 (5 bases). V dropped 3 bases and J dropped 1 base, with 9 bases sitting between them. The CDR3 is made up of 14 amino acids. Germline CDR1 MNHEY, CDR2 SVGAGI. The CDR3 reads CASSYPGGNTEAFF. The CDR3 DNA is TGTGCCAGCAGTTATCCGGGGGGGAACACTGAAGCTTTCTTT.

The chain employs TRBV19 and TRBJ2-7, with D tentatively TRBD2 (6 bases). The CDR3 is 18 amino acids. Trimming took off 4 bases at V and 1 base at J, with 23 bases between the two ends. Germline CDR1 is LNHDA and CDR2 is SQIVND (reference sequence). The CDR3 bases are TGTGCCAGTAGTACCTACCTCGGAGGGCTAGCGCCTTCCTACGAGCAGTACTTC. It translates to CASSTYLGGLAPSYEQYF.

V and J are TRBV24-1 and TRBJ1-3, with D perhaps TRBD1 (6 bases). Germline V lookup: CDR1 KGHDR, CDR2 SFDVKD. The CDR3 contains 16 residues. Trimming shortened V by 3 bases and J by 0 bases, and 11 bases separated the two germline ends. The CDR3 nucleotides read TGTGCCACCAGTGATCCGGGACAAGGCTCTGGAAACACCATATATTTT. Its protein is CATSDPGQGSGNTIYF.

This rearrangement joins TRBV7-8 to TRBJ2-7; TRBD1 might be the D (6 bases). The germline V and J ends were trimmed by 1 base and 1 base, with 11 bases remaining between them. This CDR3 has 15 residues. Germline V gene data show CDR1 as SGHVS and CDR2 as FQNEAQ. The CDR3 spells CASSLEQGHSYEQYF. The CDR3 DNA follows: TGTGCCAGCAGCTTAGAGCAGGGGCATTCCTACGAGCAGTACTTC.

The gene calls are TRBV30 and TRBJ2-1, with 8 bases lining up with TRBD2. V shed 2 bases, J shed 6 bases, and the junction held 12 bases outside the gene matches. This CDR3 has 16 amino acids. Germline CDR1 GTSNPN, CDR2 SVGIG (reference sequence). CDR3 amino acids: CAWSLLAAGVGNEQFF. In nucleotides, the CDR3 is TGTGCCTGGAGTCTATTGGCAGCGGGAGTGGGCAATGAGCAGTTCTTC.

The chain uses TRBV4-1 and TRBJ2-2; D is unresolved. The V gene lost 3 bases and the J gene lost 5 bases, with 10 bases spanning the gap. The V gene's germline CDR1 is MGHRA and CDR2 YSYEKL. CDR3 size: 14 residues. The CDR3 DNA reads TGCGCCAGCAGCCAGGCCAAAGTGACCGGGGAGCTGTTTTTT. Its translation: CASSQAKVTGELFF.

The chain uses TRBV7-9 and TRBJ2-5; 10 bases line up with TRBD1. With V trimmed by 5 bases and J by 1 base, 7 bases remained unmatched. Germline V CDR1 and CDR2: SEHNR, FQNEAQ (reference sequence). This CDR3 is built from 16 residues. Here the CDR3 DNA reads TGTGCCAGCAGCCCCGGGACAGGGGCGAGCCAAGAGACCCAGTACTTC. Translated: CASSPGTGASQETQYF.

The chain links TRBV29-1 to TRBJ2-7; D perhaps matches TRBD1 (5 bases). V lost 4 bases and J lost 1, with 14 bases in between. This CDR3 comprises 14 residues. Germline V gene sequence: CDR1 SQVTM, CDR2 ANQGSEA. CDR3 sequence reads: CSVVPAGNSYEQYF. The DNA for the CDR3 is TGCAGCGTTGTTCCCGCAGGGAATTCCTACGAGCAGTACTTC.

The J gene is TRBJ2-5, the V gene TRBV6-5; 10 nucleotides match TRBD2. Trimming took 6 bases from V and 2 from J; bases not matched to a gene: 3. Germline CDR1 reads MNHEY; CDR2 reads SVGAGI. There are 14 residues in the CDR3. The CDR3 reads CASRRAGGQETQYF. The CDR3 DNA reads TGTGCCAGCAGAAGAGCGGGAGGGCAAGAGACCCAGTACTTC.

The CDR3 DNA reads TGTGCCGTAGGACAGGGAGCCGGGGCCAACGTCCTGACTTTC. As protein: CAVGQGAGANVLTF. V is TRBV27 and J is TRBJ2-6, with TRBD1 matching 8 bases. Trimming took 11 bases from V and 4 from J; bases not matched to a gene: 7. The CDR3 runs to 14 residues. CDR1 MNHEY and CDR2 SMNVEV come from the germline V gene (reference sequence).

The J gene is TRBJ2-3, the V gene TRBV4-2; tentative D call: TRBD1 (5 bases). The germline V and J ends were trimmed by 3 bases and 0 bases, with 7 bases remaining between them. The CDR3 totals 14 residues. Germline-derived CDR1 and CDR2 are LGHNA and YNFKEQ. The CDR3 sequence is CASSQGLSTDTQYF. Here the CDR3 DNA reads TGTGCCAGCAGCCAGGGGCTGAGCACAGATACGCAGTATTTT.

The chain recombines TRBV19 with TRBJ2-3; 12 bases line up with TRBD2. V gave up 5 bases and J gave up 5 bases; unmatched junction bases: 8. The germline V gene has CDR1 LNHDA and CDR2 SQIVND (reference sequence). This CDR3 region has 16 residues. The chain's CDR3 is CASSHRLAGVVDTQYF. In DNA, the CDR3 is TGTGCCAGTAGTCACCGACTAGCGGGAGTGGTAGATACGCAGTATTTT.

The gene calls are TRBV7-2 and TRBJ2-1; maybe TRBD1 (6 bases). Trimming cost V 3 bases and J 13 bases, with 16 bases left between them. Germline lookup yields CDR1 SGHTA and CDR2 FQGNSA. The CDR3 has 13 amino acids. The CDR3: CASSLGDIPHQFF. The CDR3, as DNA: TGTGCCAGCAGCTTGGGGGACATCCCACATCAGTTCTTC.

This clone was observed a single time. The chain links TRBV5-1 to TRBJ2-1, with D possibly TRBD1 on 7 matching bases. V was trimmed by 3 bases and J by 0 bases, leaving 13 bases between them. The germline V gene has CDR1 SGHRS and CDR2 YFSETQ. The CDR3 consists of 16 residues. The CDR3 DNA reads as TGCGCCAGCAGCTATTCGGGGGACAGCTCCTACAATGAGCAGTTCTTC. It is translated as CASSYSGDSSYNEQFF.

V gene TRBV5-8 combines with J gene TRBJ2-1; D remains ambiguous. V dropped 2 bases and J dropped 0 bases, with 9 bases sitting between them. This CDR3 region has 15 residues. CDR1 and CDR2 from the germline V gene are SGHTS and YDEGEE. The chain's CDR3 is CASSFMRRSYNEQFF. DNA for the CDR3: TGTGCCAGCAGCTTTATGAGGCGCTCCTACAATGAGCAGTTCTTC.

Note on this clone: The same CDR3 is also encoded by other DNA sequences in this sample. The chain has TRBV28 and TRBJ1-1; the D gene is possibly TRBD1 (6 bases). CDR3 length: 12 amino acids. V shed 8 bases and J shed 2 bases, with 9 bases lying between them. Per germline, CDR1 MDHEN and CDR2 SYDVKM. CDR3 DNA: TGTGCCAGCTGGACAGCTAACACTGAAGCTTTCTTT. It is translated as CASWTANTEAFF.

CDR3 sequence reads: CASSPRSSYNEQFF. Written as DNA, the CDR3 is TGTGCCAGCAGCCCCAGAAGCTCCTACAATGAGCAGTTCTTC. V usage is TRBV7-2 and J usage is TRBJ2-1; D gene ambiguous. The CDR3 is 14 amino acids. Germline CDR1 and CDR2: SGHTA and FQGNSA. Trimming removed 5 bases from V and 0 bases from J, with 8 bases in between.

The chain couples TRBV4-1 to TRBJ2-5, with a tentative D call TRBD1 (7 bases). V lost 0 bases to trimming and J lost 3 bases, with 17 bases between them. From germline, CDR1 is MGHRA and CDR2 YSYEKL. The CDR3 loop spans 17 amino acids. CDR3 nucleotides: TGCGCCAGCAGCCAAGATGGTAGGGGCAGGGGGGAAGAGACCCAGTACTTC. It codes for CASSQDGRGRGEETQYF.

The V call is TRBV3-1 (or the pseudogene TRBV3-2), the J call TRBJ1-5, with TRBD1 as a possible D gene (5 bases). The germline V gene has CDR1 LGHDT and CDR2 YNNKEL (reference sequence). CDR3 length: 13 amino acids. Trimming took off 1 base at V and 5 bases at J, with 6 bases between the two ends. CDR3 amino acids: CASSQAQDQPQHF. The CDR3 DNA sequence: TGTGCCAGCAGCCAAGCACAGGATCAGCCCCAGCATTTT.

This rearrangement joins TRBV18 to TRBJ1-1; 10 bases agree with TRBD1. Losses at the gene ends were 6 bases for V and 0 bases for J; bases not matched to a gene: 10. Germline CDR1 and CDR2: KGHSH and LQKENI. The CDR3 length is 17 residues. The CDR3, as DNA: TGTGCCAGCTCCGCACCAGGGACAGGGGTAGTGAACACTGAAGCTTTCTTT. It yields the protein CASSAPGTGVVNTEAFF.